These T cell receptor beta chains were read from a single sample in a study of T cell repertoires in ileal Crohn's disease. Sequencing used immunoSEQ multiplex PCR; TCRdb keeps in-frame clones, though not all of them. The data contain 15,000 to 20,000 clones, over 65% of them seen just once; the ten biggest clones take up about a tenth. The sample consisted of ileal tissue. The receptors come from an adult with Crohn's disease. CDR3s include the opening cysteine and the closing phenylalanine or tryptophan. Each record gives: V gene, D gene, J gene, clone size, CDR3 DNA, CDR3 protein. D genes are given only for firm matches. Clone size appears in some rows only: once, few, many, or a class for an expanded clone.

v_gene: TRBV19
d_gene: TRBD1
j_gene: TRBJ1-1
abundance: NA
CDR3nt: TGTGCCAGTACCACAGGGGGCTTCACTGAAGCTTTCTTT
CDR3aa: CASTTGGFTEAFF

v_gene: TRBV18
d_gene: NA
j_gene: TRBJ1-1
abundance: once
CDR3nt: TGTGCCAGCTCTCCCGAGCGGGCGACTGAAGCTTTCTTT
CDR3aa: CASSPERATEAFF

v_gene: TRBV4-3
d_gene: NA
j_gene: TRBJ2-2
abundance: NA
CDR3nt: TGCGCCAGCAGCCAAGTAGGGGGACGGTCGTACACCGGGGAGCTGTTTTTT
CDR3aa: CASSQVGGRSYTGELFF

v_gene: TRBV6-5
d_gene: TRBD2
j_gene: TRBJ2-7
abundance: NA
CDR3nt: TGTGCCAGCAGCGGGGGAGGGAGCGACTACGAGCAGTACTTC
CDR3aa: CASSGGGSDYEQYF

v_gene: TRBV10-1
d_gene: TRBD1
j_gene: TRBJ2-7
abundance: NA
CDR3nt: TGCGCCAGCAGGAGGACAGGGAACGAGCAGTACTTC
CDR3aa: CASRRTGNEQYF

v_gene: TRBV9
d_gene: TRBD1
j_gene: TRBJ2-1
abundance: NA
CDR3nt: TGTGCCAGCAGCGCCCTACAGGGGGCGGTAAATGAGCAGTTCTTC
CDR3aa: CASSALQGAVNEQFF

v_gene: TRBV10-2
d_gene: TRBD1
j_gene: TRBJ1-5
abundance: NA
CDR3nt: TGCGCCAGCAGGGGACAGGGGGTTCAGCCCCAGCATTTT
CDR3aa: CASRGQGVQPQHF

v_gene: TRBV7-2
d_gene: NA
j_gene: TRBJ1-1
abundance: NA
CDR3nt: TGTGCCAGCAGCTACAGGGCGGGCACTGAAGCTTTCTTT
CDR3aa: CASSYRAGTEAFF

v_gene: TRBV30
d_gene: NA
j_gene: TRBJ1-2
abundance: NA
CDR3nt: TGTGCCTGGAGTGACACAGGCTATGGCTACACCTTC
CDR3aa: CAWSDTGYGYTF

v_gene: TRBV6-5
d_gene: NA
j_gene: TRBJ2-1
abundance: NA
CDR3nt: TGTGCCAGCAGTGCTGGCATGGGGGCGCCGAATGAGCAGTTCTTC
CDR3aa: CASSAGMGAPNEQFF

v_gene: TRBV5-6
d_gene: NA
j_gene: TRBJ2-1
abundance: NA
CDR3nt: TGTGCCAGCAGCCGAGACTATTCTAGGGGGGGTGAGCAGTTCTTC
CDR3aa: CASSRDYSRGGEQFF

v_gene: TRBV7-6
d_gene: NA
j_gene: TRBJ2-7
abundance: NA
CDR3nt: TGTGCCAGCAGCCGCAGGGAAGGGCTCTACGAGCAGTACTTC
CDR3aa: CASSRREGLYEQYF

v_gene: TRBV7-2
d_gene: NA
j_gene: TRBJ2-3
abundance: few
CDR3nt: TGTGCCAGCAGCCAAGGGGGGGGCCGAGATACGCAGTATTTT
CDR3aa: CASSQGGGRDTQYF